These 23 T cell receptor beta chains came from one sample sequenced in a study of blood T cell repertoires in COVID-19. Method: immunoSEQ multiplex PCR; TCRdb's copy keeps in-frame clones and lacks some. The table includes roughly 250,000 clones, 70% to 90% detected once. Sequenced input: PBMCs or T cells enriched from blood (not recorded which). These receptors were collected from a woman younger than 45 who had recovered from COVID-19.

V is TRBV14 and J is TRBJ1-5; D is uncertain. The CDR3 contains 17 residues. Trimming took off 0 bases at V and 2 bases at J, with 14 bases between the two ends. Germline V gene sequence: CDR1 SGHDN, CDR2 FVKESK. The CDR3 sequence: CASSQERVEECNQPQHF. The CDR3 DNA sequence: TGTGCCAGCAGCCAAGAGAGAGTGGAGGAATGCAATCAGCCCCAGCATTTT.

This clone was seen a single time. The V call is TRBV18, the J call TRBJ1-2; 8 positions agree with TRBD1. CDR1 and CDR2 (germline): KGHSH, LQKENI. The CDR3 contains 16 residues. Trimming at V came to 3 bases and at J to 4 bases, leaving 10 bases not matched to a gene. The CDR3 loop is CASSPSSHRGGYGYTF. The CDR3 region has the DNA TGTGCCAGCTCACCGTCGAGTCACAGGGGGGGCTATGGCTACACCTTC.

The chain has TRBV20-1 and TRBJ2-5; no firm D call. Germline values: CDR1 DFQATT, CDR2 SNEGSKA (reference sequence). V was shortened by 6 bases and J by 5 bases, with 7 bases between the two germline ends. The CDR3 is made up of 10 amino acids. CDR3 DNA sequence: TGCAGTGCCCACTGGGAGACCCAGTACTTC. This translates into CSAHWETQYF.

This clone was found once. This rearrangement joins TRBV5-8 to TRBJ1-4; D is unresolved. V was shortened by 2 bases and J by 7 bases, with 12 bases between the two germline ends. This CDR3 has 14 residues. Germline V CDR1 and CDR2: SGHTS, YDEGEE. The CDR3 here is CASSFGLRGEKLFF. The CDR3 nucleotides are TGTGCCAGCAGCTTTGGGCTCCGGGGTGAAAAACTGTTTTTT.

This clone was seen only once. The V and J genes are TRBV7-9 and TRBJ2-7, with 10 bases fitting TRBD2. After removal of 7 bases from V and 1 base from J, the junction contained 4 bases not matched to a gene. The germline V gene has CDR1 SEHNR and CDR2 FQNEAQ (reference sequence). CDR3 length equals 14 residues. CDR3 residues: CASNPGLASYEQYF. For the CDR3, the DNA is TGTGCCAGCAACCCGGGACTAGCGTCCTACGAGCAGTACTTC.

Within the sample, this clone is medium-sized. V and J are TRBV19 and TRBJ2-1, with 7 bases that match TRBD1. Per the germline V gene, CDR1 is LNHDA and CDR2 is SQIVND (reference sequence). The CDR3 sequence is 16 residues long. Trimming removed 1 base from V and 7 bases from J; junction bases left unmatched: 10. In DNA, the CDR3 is TGTGCCAGTAGTATAGGGACAGGCCTTATACTAAATGAGCAGTTCTTC. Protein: CASSIGTGLILNEQFF.

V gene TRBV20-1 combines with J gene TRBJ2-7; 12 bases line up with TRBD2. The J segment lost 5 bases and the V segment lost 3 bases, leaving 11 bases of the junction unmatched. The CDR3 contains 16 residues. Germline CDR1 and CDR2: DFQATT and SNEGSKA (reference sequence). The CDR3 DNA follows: TGCAGTGCTAGTGGACTAGCGGGGATCCTCGCCCACGAGCAGTACTTC. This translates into CSASGLAGILAHEQYF.

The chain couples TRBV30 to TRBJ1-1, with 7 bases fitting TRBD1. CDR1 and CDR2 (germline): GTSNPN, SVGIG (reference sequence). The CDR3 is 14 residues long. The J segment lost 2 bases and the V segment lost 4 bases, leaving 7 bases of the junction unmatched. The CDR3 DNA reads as TGTGCCTGGAATCAACAGGGGATCAACACTGAAGCTTTCTTT. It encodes CAWNQQGINTEAFF. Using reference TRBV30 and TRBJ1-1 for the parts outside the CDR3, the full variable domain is SQTIHQWPATLVQPVGSPLSLECTVEGTSNPNLYWYRQAAGRGLQLLFYSVGIGQISSEVPQNLSASRPQDRQFILSSKKLLLSDSGFYLCAWNQQGINTEAFFGQGTRLTVV.

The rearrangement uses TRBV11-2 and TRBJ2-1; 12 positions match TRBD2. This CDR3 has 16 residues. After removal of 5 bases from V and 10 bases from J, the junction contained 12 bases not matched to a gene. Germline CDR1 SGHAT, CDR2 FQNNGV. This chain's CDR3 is CASSRTSGAVTMEQFF. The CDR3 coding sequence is TGTGCCAGCAGCCGGACTAGCGGGGCCGTTACAATGGAGCAGTTCTTC. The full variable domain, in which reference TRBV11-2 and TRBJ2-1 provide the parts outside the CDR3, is EAGVAQSPRYKIIEKRQSVAFWCNPISGHATLYWYQQILGQGPKLLIQFQNNGVVDDSQLPKDRFSAERLKGVDSTLKIQPAKLEDSAVYLCASSRTSGAVTMEQFFGPGTRLTVL.

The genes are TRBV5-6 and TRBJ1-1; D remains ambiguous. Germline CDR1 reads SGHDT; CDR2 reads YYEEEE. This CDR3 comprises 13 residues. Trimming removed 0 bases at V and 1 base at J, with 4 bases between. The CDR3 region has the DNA TGTGCCAGCAGCTTGGGAGGGAACACTGAAGCTTTCTTT. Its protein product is CASSLGGNTEAFF. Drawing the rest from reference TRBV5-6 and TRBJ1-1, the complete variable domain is DAGVTQSPTHLIKTRGQQVTLRCSPKSGHDTVSWYQQALGQGPQFIFQYYEEEERQRGNFPDRFSGHQFPNYSSELNVNALLLGDSALYLCASSLGGNTEAFFGQGTRLTVV.

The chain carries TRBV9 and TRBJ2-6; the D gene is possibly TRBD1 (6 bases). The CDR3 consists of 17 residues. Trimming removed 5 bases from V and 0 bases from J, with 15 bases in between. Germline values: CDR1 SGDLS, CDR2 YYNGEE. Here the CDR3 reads CASRDSLSFSGANVLTF. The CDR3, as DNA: TGTGCCAGCAGGGACAGTCTATCATTCTCTGGGGCCAACGTCCTGACTTTC. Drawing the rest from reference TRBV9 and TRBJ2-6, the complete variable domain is DSGVTQTPKHLITATGQRVTLRCSPRSGDLSVYWYQQSLDQGLQFLIQYYNGEERAKGNILERFSAQQFPDLHSELNLSSLELGDSALYFCASRDSLSFSGANVLTFGAGSRLTVL.

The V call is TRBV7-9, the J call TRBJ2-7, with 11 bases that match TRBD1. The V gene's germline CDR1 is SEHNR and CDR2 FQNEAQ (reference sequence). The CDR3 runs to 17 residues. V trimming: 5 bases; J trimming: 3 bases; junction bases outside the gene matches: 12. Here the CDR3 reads CASSPPHRDRGNYEQYF. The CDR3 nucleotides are TGTGCCAGCAGCCCCCCCCACCGGGACAGGGGGAACTACGAGCAGTACTTC.

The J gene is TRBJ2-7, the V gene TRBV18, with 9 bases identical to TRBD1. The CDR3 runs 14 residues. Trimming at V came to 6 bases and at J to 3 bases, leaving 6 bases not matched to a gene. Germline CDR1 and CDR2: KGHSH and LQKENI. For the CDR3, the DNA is TGTGCCAGCTCCCCCGGGACAGGGCTCTACGAGCAGTACTTC. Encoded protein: CASSPGTGLYEQYF.

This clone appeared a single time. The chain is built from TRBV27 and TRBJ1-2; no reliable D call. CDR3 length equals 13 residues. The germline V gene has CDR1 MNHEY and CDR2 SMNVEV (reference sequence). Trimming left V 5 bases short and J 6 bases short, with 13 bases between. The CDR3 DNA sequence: TGTGCCAGCAGTCCGGGAACCTTGGATGGCTACACCTTC. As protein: CASSPGTLDGYTF.

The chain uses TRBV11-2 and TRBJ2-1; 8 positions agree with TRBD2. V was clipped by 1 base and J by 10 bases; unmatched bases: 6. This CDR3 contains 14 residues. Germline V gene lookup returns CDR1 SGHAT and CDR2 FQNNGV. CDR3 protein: CASSLAGGPREQFF. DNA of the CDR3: TGTGCCAGCAGCTTAGCGGGAGGGCCGCGGGAGCAGTTCTTC. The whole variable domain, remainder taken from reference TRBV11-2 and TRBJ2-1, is EAGVAQSPRYKIIEKRQSVAFWCNPISGHATLYWYQQILGQGPKLLIQFQNNGVVDDSQLPKDRFSAERLKGVDSTLKIQPAKLEDSAVYLCASSLAGGPREQFFGPGTRLTVL.

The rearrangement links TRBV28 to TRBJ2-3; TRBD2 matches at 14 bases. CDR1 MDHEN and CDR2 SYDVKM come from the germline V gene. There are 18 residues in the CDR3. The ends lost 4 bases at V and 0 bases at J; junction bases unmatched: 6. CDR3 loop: CASSYRLAGGISTDTQYF. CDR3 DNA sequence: TGTGCCAGCAGTTACCGACTAGCGGGGGGGATTAGCACAGATACGCAGTATTTT.

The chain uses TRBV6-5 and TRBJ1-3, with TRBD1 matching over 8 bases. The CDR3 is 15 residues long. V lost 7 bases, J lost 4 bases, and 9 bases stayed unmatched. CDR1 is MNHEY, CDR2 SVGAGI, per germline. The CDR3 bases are TGTGCCAGCACCTCCCAGGGGGCCGGGGGAAACACCATATATTTT. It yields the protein CASTSQGAGGNTIYF.

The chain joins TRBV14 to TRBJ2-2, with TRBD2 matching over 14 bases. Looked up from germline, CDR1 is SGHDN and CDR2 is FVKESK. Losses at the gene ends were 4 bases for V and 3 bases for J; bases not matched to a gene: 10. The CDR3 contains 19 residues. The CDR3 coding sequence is TGTGCCAGCAGCCCCTATCCGGGACTAGCGGGAGAGGACACCGGGGAGCTGTTTTTT. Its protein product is CASSPYPGLAGEDTGELFF.

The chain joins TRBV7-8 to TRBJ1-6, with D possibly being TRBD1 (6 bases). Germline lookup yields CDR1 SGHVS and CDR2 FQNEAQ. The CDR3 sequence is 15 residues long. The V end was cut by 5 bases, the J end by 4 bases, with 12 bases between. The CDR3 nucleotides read TGTGCCAGCAGCCCGGAGGACAGTTATAATTCACCCCTCCACTTT. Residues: CASSPEDSYNSPLHF.

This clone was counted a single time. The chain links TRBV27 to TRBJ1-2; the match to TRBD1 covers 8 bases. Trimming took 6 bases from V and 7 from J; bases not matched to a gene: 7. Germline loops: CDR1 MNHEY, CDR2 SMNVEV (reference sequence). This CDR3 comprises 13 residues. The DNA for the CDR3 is TGTGCCAGCAGCATATCAGGGGGCAGTGGCTACACCTTC. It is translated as CASSISGGSGYTF.

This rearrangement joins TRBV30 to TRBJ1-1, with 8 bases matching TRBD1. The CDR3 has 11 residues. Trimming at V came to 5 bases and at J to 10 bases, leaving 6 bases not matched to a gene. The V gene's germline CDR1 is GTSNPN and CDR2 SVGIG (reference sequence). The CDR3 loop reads CAWLYTGGAFF. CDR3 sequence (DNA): TGTGCCTGGCTTTATACAGGGGGAGCTTTCTTT.

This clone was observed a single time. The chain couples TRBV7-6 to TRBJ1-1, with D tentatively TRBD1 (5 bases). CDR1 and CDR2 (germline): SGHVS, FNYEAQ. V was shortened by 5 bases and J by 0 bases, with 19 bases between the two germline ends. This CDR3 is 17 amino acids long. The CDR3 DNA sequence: TGTGCCAGCAGCCCGTACGGTACTGACAGAATGAACACTGAAGCTTTCTTT. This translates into CASSPYGTDRMNTEAFF.

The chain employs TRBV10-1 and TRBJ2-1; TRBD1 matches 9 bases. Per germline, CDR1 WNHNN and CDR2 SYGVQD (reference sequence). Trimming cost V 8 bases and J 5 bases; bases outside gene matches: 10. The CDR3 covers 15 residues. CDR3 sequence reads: CASSPWTGDHNEQFF. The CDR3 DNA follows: TGCGCCAGCTCTCCGTGGACAGGGGACCACAATGAGCAGTTCTTC.